The present T cell receptor (beta chain) was sequenced within a study of Graves' ophthalmopathy and Graves' hyperthyroidism. This clonotype was seen many times. This CDR3 spans 13 amino acids. The J segment lost 12 bases and the V segment lost 3 bases, leaving 3 bases of the junction unmatched. Germline values: CDR1 MGHRA, CDR2 YSYEKL. Transcripts of RNA were the source for amplifying TCR beta CDR3 regions. HTBI primers primed a first-round RT-PCR, and a second-round multiplex PCR followed. MiXCR, applied by TCRdb to the multiplex PCR reads, yields one record per CDR3 protein. Among about 58,000 distinct CDR3 sequences listed, about half were seen once.

The chain recombines TRBV4-1 with TRBJ1-6; 9 nucleotides match TRBD1. Source material: peripheral blood. The clonotype originates from an adult woman with Graves' ophthalmopathy. CDR3 region: CASSQGQGRPLHF. CDR3 bases: TGCGCCAGCAGCCAGGGACAGGGCAGACCCCTCCACTTT.